These 2 T cell receptor beta chains were all obtained from the same sample, sequenced in a study of shared clonotypes between healthy human individuals. The assay was immunoSEQ multiplex PCR, and TCRdb's table has in-frame clones only and misses some. The sample lists millions of clones, more than 80% seen once, with roughly 0.36% in the top ten. Sequencing input: naive CD4+ T cells from PBMCs. As to subset: CD45RA+ positively selected. The source of these receptors is a man aged 18 to 29 in good health. Some clones in this sample may be carry-over from other donors' samples.

V is TRBV5-6 and J is TRBJ2-7; TRBD1 agrees at 7 bases. Germline-derived CDR1 and CDR2 are SGHDT and YYEEEE. This CDR3 is built from 16 residues. After removal of 1 base from V and 1 base from J, the junction contained 8 bases not matched to a gene. The CDR3 here is CASSLKEGAKSYEQYF. The CDR3 nucleotides are TGTGCCAGCAGCTTGAAAGAGGGGGCAAAATCCTACGAGCAGTACTTC.

The rearrangement joins TRBV6-5 to TRBJ1-2; TRBD1 aligns across 8 bases. Germline CDR1 reads MNHEY; CDR2 reads SVGAGI. Losses at the gene ends were 6 bases for V and 8 bases for J; bases not matched to a gene: 5. This CDR3 is 12 amino acids long. This CDR3 is CASSGQGYGYTF. CDR3 bases: TGTGCCAGCAGCGGACAGGGTTACGGCTACACCTTC.